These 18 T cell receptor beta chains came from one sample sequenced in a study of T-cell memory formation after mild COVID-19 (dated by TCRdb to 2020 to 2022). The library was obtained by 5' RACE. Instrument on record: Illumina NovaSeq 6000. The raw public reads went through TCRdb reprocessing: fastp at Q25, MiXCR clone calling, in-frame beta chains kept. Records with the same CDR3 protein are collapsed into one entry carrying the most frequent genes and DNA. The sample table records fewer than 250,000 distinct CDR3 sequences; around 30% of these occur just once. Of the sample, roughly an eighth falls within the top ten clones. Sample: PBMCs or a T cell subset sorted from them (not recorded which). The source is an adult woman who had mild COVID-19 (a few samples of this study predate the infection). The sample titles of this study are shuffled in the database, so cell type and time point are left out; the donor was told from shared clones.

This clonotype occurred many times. The CDR3 DNA reads TGTGCCAGCAGCTTATCACAAGGACAGATTAATGGCTACACCTTC. It translates to CASSLSQGQINGYTF. The rearrangement uses TRBV7-2 and TRBJ1-2; a weak D match, TRBD1 (6 bases). Trimming cost V 2 bases and J 6 bases, with 16 bases left between them. Germline CDR1 and CDR2: SGHTA and FQGNSA. The CDR3 has 15 residues. Combining the CDR3 with reference TRBV7-2 and TRBJ1-2 gives the whole variable domain GAGVSQSPSNKVTEKGKDVELRCDPISGHTALYWYRQSLGQGLEFLIYFQGNSAPDKSGLPSDRFSAERTGGSVSTLTIQRTQQEDSAVYLCASSLSQGQINGYTFGSGTRLTVV.

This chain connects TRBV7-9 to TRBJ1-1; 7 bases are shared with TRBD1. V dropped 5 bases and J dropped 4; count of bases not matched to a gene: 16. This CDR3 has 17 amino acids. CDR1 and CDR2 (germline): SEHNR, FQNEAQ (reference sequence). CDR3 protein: CASSPSLQGTGVTEAFF. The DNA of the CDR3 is TGTGCCAGCAGCCCCTCCCTACAGGGGACGGGGGTCACTGAAGCTTTCTTT. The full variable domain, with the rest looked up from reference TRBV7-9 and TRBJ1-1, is DTGVSQNPRHKITKRGQNVTFRCDPISEHNRLYWYRQTLGQGPEFLTYFQNEAQLEKSRLLSDRFSAERPKGSFSTLEIQRTEQGDSAMYLCASSPSLQGTGVTEAFFGQGTRLTVV.

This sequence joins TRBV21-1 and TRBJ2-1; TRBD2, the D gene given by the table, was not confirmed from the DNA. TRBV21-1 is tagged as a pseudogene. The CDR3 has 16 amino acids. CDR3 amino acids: CASSKDRLAVYNEQFF. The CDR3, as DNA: TGTGCCAGCAGCAAAGATAGACTAGCGGTATACAATGAGCAGTTCTTC.

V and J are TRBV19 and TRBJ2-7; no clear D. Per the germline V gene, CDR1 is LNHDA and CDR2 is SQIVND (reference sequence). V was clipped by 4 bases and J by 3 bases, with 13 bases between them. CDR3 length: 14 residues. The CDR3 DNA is TGTGCCAGTAGTAAAGGCAGCAGATACTACGAGCAGTACTTC. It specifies CASSKGSRYYEQYF.

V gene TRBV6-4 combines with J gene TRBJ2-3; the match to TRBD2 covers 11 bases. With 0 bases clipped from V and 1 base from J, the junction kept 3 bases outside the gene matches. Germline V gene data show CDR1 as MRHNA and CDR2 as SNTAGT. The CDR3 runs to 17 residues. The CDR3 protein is CASSDSATSGGTDTQYF. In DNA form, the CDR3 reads TGTGCCAGCAGTGACTCCGCGACTAGCGGGGGCACAGATACGCAGTATTTT.

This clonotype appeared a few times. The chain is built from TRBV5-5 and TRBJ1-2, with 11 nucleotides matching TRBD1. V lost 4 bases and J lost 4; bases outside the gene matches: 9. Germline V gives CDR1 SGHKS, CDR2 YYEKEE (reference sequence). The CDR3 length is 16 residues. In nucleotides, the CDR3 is TGTGCCAGCAGCATCCTTCCGGGACAGGGGGTCTATGGCTACACCTTC. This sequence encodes CASSILPGQGVYGYTF.

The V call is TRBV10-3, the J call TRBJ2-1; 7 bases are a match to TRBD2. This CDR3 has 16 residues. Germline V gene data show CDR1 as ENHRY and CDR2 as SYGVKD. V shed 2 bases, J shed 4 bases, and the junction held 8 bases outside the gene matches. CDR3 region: CAISEHLADGYNEQFF. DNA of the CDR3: TGTGCCATCAGTGAGCATCTAGCGGATGGGTACAATGAGCAGTTCTTC.

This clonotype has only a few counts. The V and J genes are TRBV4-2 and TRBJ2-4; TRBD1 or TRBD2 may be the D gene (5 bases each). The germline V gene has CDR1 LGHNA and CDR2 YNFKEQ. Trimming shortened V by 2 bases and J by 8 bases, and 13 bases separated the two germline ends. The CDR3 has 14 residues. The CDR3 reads CASSQLTKGDIQYF. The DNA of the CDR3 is TGTGCCAGCAGCCAACTGACTAAAGGGGACATTCAGTACTTC.

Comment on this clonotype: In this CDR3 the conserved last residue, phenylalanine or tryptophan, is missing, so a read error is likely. CDR3 DNA sequence: TGTGCCAGCAGTTACTCTGAGGGGAACGAGCAGTACTTA. Its protein is CASSYSEGNEQYL. This chain connects TRBV6-5 to TRBJ2-7; tentatively, D is TRBD1 or TRBD2 (5 bases each). CDR3 length: 13 amino acids. The V and J ends lost 0 bases and 5 bases respectively, with 8 bases between them. Germline V gives CDR1 MNHEY, CDR2 SVGAGI.

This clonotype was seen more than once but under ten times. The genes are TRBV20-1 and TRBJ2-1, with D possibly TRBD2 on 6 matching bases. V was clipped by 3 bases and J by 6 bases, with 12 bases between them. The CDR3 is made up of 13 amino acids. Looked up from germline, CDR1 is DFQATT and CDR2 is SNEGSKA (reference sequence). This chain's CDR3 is CSASPRDFNEQFF. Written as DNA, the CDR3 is TGCAGTGCTAGTCCCCGGGACTTCAATGAGCAGTTCTTC.

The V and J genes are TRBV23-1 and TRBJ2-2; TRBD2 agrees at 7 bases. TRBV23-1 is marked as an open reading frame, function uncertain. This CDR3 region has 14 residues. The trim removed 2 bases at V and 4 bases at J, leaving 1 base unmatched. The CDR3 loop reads CASSQGGGTGELFF. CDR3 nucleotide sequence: TGCGCCAGCAGTCAAGGCGGGGGCACCGGGGAGCTGTTTTTT.

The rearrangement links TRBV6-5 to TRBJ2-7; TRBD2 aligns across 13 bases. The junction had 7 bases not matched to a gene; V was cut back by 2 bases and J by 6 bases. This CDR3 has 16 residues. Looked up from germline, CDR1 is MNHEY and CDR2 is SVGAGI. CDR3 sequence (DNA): TGTGCCAGCAGTTACGAGCGGACTAGCGGGGGTCTCGAGCAGTACTTC. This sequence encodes CASSYERTSGGLEQYF.

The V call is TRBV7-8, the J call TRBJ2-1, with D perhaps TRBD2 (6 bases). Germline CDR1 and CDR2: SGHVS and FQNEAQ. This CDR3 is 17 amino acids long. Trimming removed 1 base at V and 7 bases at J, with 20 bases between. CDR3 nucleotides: TGTGCCAGCAGCTTAGTACAATCTGGGGGGTCGAGGAATGAGCAGTTCTTC. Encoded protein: CASSLVQSGGSRNEQFF.

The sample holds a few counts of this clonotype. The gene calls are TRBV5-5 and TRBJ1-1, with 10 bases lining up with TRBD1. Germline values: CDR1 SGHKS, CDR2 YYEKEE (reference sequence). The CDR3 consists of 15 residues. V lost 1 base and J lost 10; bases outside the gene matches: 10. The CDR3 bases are TGTGCCAGCAGCTTGCGGGGGGACAGGGGACAAGGAGCTTTCTTT. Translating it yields CASSLRGDRGQGAFF.

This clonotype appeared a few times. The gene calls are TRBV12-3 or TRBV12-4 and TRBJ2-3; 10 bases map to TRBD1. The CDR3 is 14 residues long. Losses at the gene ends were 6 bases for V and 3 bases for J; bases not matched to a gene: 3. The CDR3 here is CASSRGQGTDTQYF. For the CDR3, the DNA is TGTGCCAGCAGCCGGGGACAGGGGACAGATACGCAGTATTTT.

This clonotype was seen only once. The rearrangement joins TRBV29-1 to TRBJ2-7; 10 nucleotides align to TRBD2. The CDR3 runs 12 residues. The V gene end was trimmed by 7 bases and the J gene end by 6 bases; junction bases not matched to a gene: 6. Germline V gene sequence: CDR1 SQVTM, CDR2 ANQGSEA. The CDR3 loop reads CSGGTSVGEQYF. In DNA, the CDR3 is TGCAGCGGGGGGACTAGCGTTGGCGAGCAGTACTTC.

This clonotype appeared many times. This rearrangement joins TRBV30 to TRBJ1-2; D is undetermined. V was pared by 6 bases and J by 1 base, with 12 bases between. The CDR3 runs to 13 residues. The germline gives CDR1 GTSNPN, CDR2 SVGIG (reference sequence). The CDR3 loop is CACTRTYNYGYTF. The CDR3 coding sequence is TGTGCCTGTACACGGACTTATAACTATGGCTACACCTTC. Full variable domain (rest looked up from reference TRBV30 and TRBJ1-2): SQTIHQWPATLVQPVGSPLSLECTVEGTSNPNLYWYRQAAGRGLQLLFYSVGIGQISSEVPQNLSASRPQDRQFILSSKKLLLSDSGFYLCACTRTYNYGYTFGSGTRLTVV.

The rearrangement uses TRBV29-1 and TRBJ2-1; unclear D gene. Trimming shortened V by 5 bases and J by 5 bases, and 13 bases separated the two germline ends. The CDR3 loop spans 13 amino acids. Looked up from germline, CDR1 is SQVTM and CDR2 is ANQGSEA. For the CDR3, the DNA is TGCAGCGTTCTGGCTTACTCAAACAATGAGCAGTTCTTC. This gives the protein CSVLAYSNNEQFF.